These 18 T cell receptor beta chains originate from one sample sequenced in a study of kidney transplant recipient with SARS-CoV-2 infection. TCRdb recomputed calls from the reads with MiXCR, one row per CDR3 protein. The sample carries about 250,000 distinct CDR3 sequences, under 35% recorded once. Source: a blood sample, taken at baseline and on day 111 from a kidney transplant recipient. These TCRs come from a male patient in his thirties who had COVID-19 and was a kidney transplant recipient. Some T cells may be supplied by the graft donor.

V gene TRBV5-8 combines with J gene TRBJ1-2; D unresolved. V was trimmed by 4 bases and J by 8 bases, leaving 21 bases between them. Looked up from germline, CDR1 is SGHTS and CDR2 is YDEGEE. The CDR3 is 15 amino acids. Here the CDR3 reads CASSAIRELYTGYTF. CDR3 nucleotides: TGTGCCAGCAGCGCTATTAGGGAACTCTATACGGGCTACACCTTC.

V gene TRBV7-9 combines with J gene TRBJ2-3; TRBD2 is a possible D gene (6 bases). Germline V gives CDR1 SEHNR, CDR2 FQNEAQ (reference sequence). Deletions cut 5 bases from V and 4 bases from J, with 19 bases between. This CDR3 is 16 amino acids long. The CDR3 nucleotides read TGTGCCAGCAGCCTCATTCCGGGGGTTGGCGCAGATACGCAGTATTTT. The encoded protein is CASSLIPGVGADTQYF.

The rearrangement uses TRBV5-4 and TRBJ2-4; a possible D gene is TRBD1 (6 bases). The J call may be incorrect, as the DNA end agrees better with TRBJ2-7. The CDR3 length is 13 residues. Per the germline V gene, CDR1 is SGHNT and CDR2 is YYREEE (reference sequence). CDR3 region: CASSHGQFYEQYF. The CDR3 nucleotides read TGTGCCAGCAGCCATGGACAGTTCTACGAGCAGTACTTC.

This clonotype was seen a single time. This may arise from a read error, as a much more abundant clone is one base away. The chain links TRBV11-2 to TRBJ1-2, with D uncertain. Germline CDR1 reads SGHAT; CDR2 reads FQNNGV. V was pared by 8 bases and J by 4 bases, with 26 bases between. The CDR3 length is 17 residues. DNA of the CDR3: TGTGCCAGCGGCGCTACAAGAACAAGCAGAAAGACCTATGGCTACACCTTC. It specifies CASGATRTSRKTYGYTF.

This clonotype was observed at least ten times. The chain is built from TRBV18 and TRBJ2-5, with 12 bases lining up with TRBD2. The germline gives CDR1 KGHSH, CDR2 LQKENI. V dropped 3 bases and J dropped 2; count of bases not matched to a gene: 7. CDR3 size: 17 residues. The CDR3 loop is CASSPASGRAGQETQYF. The CDR3 coding sequence is TGTGCCAGCTCACCTGCTAGCGGGAGGGCCGGGCAAGAGACCCAGTACTTC.

This clonotype occurred once. A much larger clone differs by one base, so this may be a read error. V usage is TRBV3-1 and J usage is TRBJ1-1; D call uncertain. The CDR3 extends over 17 amino acids. CDR1 is LGHDT, CDR2 YNNKEL, per germline (reference sequence). Trimming shortened V by 3 bases and J by 4 bases, and 21 bases separated the two germline ends. The CDR3 nucleotides are TGTGCCAGCAGCCAGGTGATTCCCATTTCAATTCGCACTGAAGCTTTCTTT. It encodes CASSQVIPISIRTEAFF.

V usage is TRBV12-2 and J usage is TRBJ1-2. TRBV12-2 is a recognized pseudogene. CDR3 length equals 17 residues. This CDR3 is CASRPYVTPRKTYGYTF. As DNA, the CDR3 is TGTGCAAGTCGCCCTTACGTGACTCCACGAAAGACCTATGGCTACACCTTC.

Ten or more counts support this clonotype. The CDR3 here is CASRLNEGETQYF. CDR3 DNA: TGTGCCAGCAGACTGAACGAGGGAGAGACCCAGTACTTC. V usage is TRBV12-3 or TRBV12-4 and J usage is TRBJ2-5, with D maybe TRBD2 (5 bases). V lost 6 bases to trimming and J lost 4 bases, with 12 bases between them. The CDR3 spans 13 residues.

This clonotype was recorded many times. The V gene is TRBV28, the J gene TRBJ2-1; perhaps TRBD2 as D (5 bases). Deletions cut 7 bases from V and 6 bases from J, with 22 bases between. Germline V gives CDR1 MDHEN, CDR2 SYDVKM. The CDR3 is made up of 16 amino acids. CDR3 sequence: CASNPGIGLAFNEQFF. The CDR3 coding sequence is TGTGCCAGCAACCCCGGGATTGGTCTAGCTTTCAATGAGCAGTTCTTC.

A word on this clonotype: A much more abundant neighbour one base away suggests this may be a read error. The chain couples TRBV20-1 to TRBJ2-2, with 8 bases fitting TRBD1. The germline V gene encodes CDR1 DFQATT and CDR2 SNEGSKA (reference sequence). The CDR3 totals 14 residues. The CDR3 DNA reads as TGCAGTGCTACAACCGACAGGGGCGTCGGGGAGCCGTTTTTT. It translates to CSATTDRGVGEPFF.

Ten or more counts support this clonotype. The chain couples TRBV21-1 to TRBJ2-3; the D call of TRBD2 is as the table states it, not checked on the DNA. TRBV21-1 is listed as a pseudogene. CDR3 length: 17 residues. The CDR3 loop reads CASSSMLATVMQDTQYF. The CDR3, as DNA: TGTGCCAGCAGTTCTATGCTAGCTACAGTCATGCAAGATACGCAGTATTTT.

This clonotype came up many times. The chain links TRBV20-1 to TRBJ2-3; tentatively, D is TRBD2 (5 bases). From germline, CDR1 is DFQATT and CDR2 SNEGSKA (reference sequence). Trimming removed 6 bases from V and 7 bases from J, with 23 bases in between. The length of the CDR3 is 15 residues. Written as DNA, the CDR3 is TGCAGTGCCAGAACTAGTACCGACGTGTGGAATACGCAGTATTTT. Translating it yields CSARTSTDVWNTQYF.

At least ten counts were recorded for this clonotype. The CDR3 region has the DNA TGTGCCAGCAGTTCACAGGGGACCGGGAACATTCAGTACTTC. Amino acids: CASSSQGTGNIQYF. This chain uses TRBV27 with TRBJ2-4, with TRBD1 matching over 7 bases. Germline CDR1 and CDR2: MNHEY and SMNVEV (reference sequence). The V segment lost 4 bases and the J segment 7 bases; nucleotides outside the gene matches: 7. CDR3 size: 14 residues.

The sample holds one count of this clonotype. A much more abundant neighbour one base away suggests this may be a read error. The chain uses TRBV7-9 and TRBJ2-4; possibly TRBD2 for D (5 bases). The closer fit of TRBJ2-1 to the DNA end suggests the J call may be wrong. The germline V gene has CDR1 SEHNR and CDR2 FQNEAQ (reference sequence). The CDR3 consists of 13 residues. CDR3 loop: CASRNGRGSVQFF. Written as DNA, the CDR3 is TGTGCCAGCAGGAACGGTAGAGGGAGTGTGCAGTTCTTC.

This clonotype was seen at least ten times. V usage is TRBV12-3 or TRBV12-4 and J usage is TRBJ2-7; 9 nucleotides agree with TRBD2. This CDR3 has 15 amino acids. V was clipped by 2 bases and J by 5 bases; unmatched bases: 7. As DNA, the CDR3 is TGTGCCAGCAGTTTATTCTCTAGCGGGATTAACGAGCAGTACTTC. It is translated as CASSLFSSGINEQYF.

This clonotype was recorded at least ten times. The chain is built from TRBV24-1 and TRBJ1-2; TRBD1 might be the D (5 bases). Germline V gene sequence: CDR1 KGHDR, CDR2 SFDVKD. Trimming stripped 3 bases from V and 7 bases from J, with 11 bases between. The CDR3 contains 13 residues. This chain's CDR3 is CATSDQGAGGYTF. The DNA for the CDR3 is TGTGCCACCAGTGATCAGGGAGCGGGTGGCTACACCTTC.

The sample holds many counts of this clonotype. The chain employs TRBV19 and TRBJ2-5; TRBD1 or TRBD2 may be the D gene (6 bases each). The V gene lost 4 bases and the J gene lost 4 bases, with 16 bases spanning the gap. Germline-derived CDR1 and CDR2 are LNHDA and SQIVND (reference sequence). This CDR3 spans 15 amino acids. The CDR3 region has the DNA TGTGCCAGTAGTACCCCTTCGGGGGCGAGAGAGACCCAGTACTTC. Translating gives CASSTPSGARETQYF.

As for this clonotype: A much larger clone lies a single base off, so this may be a read error. This chain's CDR3 is CANTLDRGGKTGELFF. The CDR3 DNA reads as TGTGCCAACACCCTCGATCGCGGGGGAAAAACCGGGGAGCTGTTTTTT. This rearrangement joins TRBV6-5 to TRBJ2-2; 7 bases are a match to TRBD2. This CDR3 region has 16 residues. The germline gives CDR1 MNHEY, CDR2 SVGAGI. Trimming removed 10 bases from V and 5 bases from J; junction bases left unmatched: 16.